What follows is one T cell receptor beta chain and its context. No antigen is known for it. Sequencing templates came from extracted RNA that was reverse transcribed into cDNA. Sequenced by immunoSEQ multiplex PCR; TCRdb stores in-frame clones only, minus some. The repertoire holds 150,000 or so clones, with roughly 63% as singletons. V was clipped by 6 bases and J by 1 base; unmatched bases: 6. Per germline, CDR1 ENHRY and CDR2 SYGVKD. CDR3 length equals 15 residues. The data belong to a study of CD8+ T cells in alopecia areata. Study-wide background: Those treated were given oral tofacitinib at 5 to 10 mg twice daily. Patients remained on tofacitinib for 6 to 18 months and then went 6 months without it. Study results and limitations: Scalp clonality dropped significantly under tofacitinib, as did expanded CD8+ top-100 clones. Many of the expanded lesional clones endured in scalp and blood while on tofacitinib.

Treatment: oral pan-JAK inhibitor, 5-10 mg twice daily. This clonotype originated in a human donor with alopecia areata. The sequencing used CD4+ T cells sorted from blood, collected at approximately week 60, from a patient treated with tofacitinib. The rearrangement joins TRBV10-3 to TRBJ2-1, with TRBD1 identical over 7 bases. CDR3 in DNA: TGTGCCATCAGCCTAACAGGGGAGTCCTACAATGAGCAGTTCTTC. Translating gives CAISLTGESYNEQFF.